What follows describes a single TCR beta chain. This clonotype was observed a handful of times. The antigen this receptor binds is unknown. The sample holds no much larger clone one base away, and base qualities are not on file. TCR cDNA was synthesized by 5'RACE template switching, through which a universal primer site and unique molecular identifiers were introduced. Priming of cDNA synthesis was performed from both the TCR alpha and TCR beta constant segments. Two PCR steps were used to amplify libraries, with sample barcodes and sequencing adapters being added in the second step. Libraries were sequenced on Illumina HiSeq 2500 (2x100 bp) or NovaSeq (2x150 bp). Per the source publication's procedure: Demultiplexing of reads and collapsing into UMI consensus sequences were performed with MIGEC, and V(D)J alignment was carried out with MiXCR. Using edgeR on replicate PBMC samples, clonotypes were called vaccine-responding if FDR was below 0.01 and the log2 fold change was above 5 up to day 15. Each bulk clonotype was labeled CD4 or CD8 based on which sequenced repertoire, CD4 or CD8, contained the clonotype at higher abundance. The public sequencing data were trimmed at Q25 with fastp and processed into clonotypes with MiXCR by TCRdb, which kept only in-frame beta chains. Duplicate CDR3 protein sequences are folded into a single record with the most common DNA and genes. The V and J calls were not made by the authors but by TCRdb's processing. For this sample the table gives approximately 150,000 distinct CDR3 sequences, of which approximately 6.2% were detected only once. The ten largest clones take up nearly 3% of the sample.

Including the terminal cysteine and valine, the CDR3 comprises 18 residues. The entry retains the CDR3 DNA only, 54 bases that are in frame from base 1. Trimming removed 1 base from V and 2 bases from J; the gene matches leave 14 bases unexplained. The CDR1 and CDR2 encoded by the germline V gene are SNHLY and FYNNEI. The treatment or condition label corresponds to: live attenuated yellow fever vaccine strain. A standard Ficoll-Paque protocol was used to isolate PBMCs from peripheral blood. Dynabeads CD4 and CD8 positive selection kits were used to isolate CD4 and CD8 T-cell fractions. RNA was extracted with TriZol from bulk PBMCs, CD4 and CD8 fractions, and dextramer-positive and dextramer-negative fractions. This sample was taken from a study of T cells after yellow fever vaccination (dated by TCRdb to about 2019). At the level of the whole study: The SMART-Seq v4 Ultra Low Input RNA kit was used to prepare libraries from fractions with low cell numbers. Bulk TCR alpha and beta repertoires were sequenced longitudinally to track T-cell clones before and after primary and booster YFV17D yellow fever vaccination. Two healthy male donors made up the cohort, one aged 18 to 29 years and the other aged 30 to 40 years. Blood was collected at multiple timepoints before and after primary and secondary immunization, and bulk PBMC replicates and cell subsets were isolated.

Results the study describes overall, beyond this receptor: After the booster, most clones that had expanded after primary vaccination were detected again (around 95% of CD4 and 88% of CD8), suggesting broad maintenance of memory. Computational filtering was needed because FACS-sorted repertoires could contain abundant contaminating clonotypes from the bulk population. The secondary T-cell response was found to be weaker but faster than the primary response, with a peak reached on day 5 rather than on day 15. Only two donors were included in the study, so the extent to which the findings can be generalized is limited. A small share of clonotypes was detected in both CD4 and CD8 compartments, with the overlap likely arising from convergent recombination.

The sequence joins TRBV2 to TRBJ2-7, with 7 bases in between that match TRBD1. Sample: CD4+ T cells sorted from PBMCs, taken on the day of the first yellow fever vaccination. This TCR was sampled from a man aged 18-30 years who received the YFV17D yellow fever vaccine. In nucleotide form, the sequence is TGTGCCAGCAGTGAAGGGGGCCGGTGGCAGGGGGTACCCTACGAGCAGTACGTC. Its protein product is CASSEGGRWQGVPYEQYV.